A single T cell receptor (beta chain) is shown here with its context. One end of the junction fails to match germline, which may point to a read error. The same CDR3 is also encoded by other DNA sequences in this sample. The sample belongs to a study of control samples from healthy donors and cancer patients. Per germline, CDR1 SGHRS and CDR2 YFSETQ. This CDR3 has 17 amino acids. Profiling relied on immunoSEQ multiplex PCR, and the TCRdb table lists in-frame clones only, not all of them. The table lists around 64,000 clones, roughly 87% of them singletons. This chain uses TRBV5-1 with TRBJ1-6; unclear D gene. The material sequenced was PBMCs. The clonotype originates from a man aged 55 to 69 with colorectal cancer. The CDR3 DNA reads as TGCGCCAGCAGCTTAGCACCCTCCAGTCGCACGCATTCGCCCCTCCACTTT. Encoded protein: CASSLAPSSRTHSPLHF. Full variable domain (outside the CDR3, taken from reference TRBV5-1 and TRBJ1-6): KAGVTQTPRYLIKTRGQQVTLSCSPISGHRSVSWYQQTPGQGLQFLFEYFSETQRNKGNFPGRFSGRQFSNSRSEMNVSTLELGDSALYLCASSLAPSSRTHSPLHFGNGTRLTVT.